This passage covers 30 T cell receptor beta chains from one sample sequenced in a study of vaccination and CD4 T cells after COVID-19. The Oncomine TCR Beta short-read assay sequenced DNA from cultured CD4+ T cells. Via MiXCR, TCRdb re-called the PCR reads, giving one row per CDR3 protein. In the table there are fewer than 9,500 distinct CDR3 sequences, 55% to 75% of which are singletons. Treatment reported: roughly 11-day PBMC culture with coronavirus spike peptide pools or control peptides (ViraFEST assay). These receptors are not linked to any known antigen. The sample comprised CD4+ T cells from blood, cultured in vitro. The source of these receptors is a human donor who had recovered from COVID-19.

CDR3 loop: CASRRGDSSYEQYF. As DNA, the CDR3 is TGTGCCAGCAGGAGGGGGGACAGCTCCTACGAGCAGTACTTC. This chain links TRBV6-1 with TRBJ2-7; possibly TRBD1 for D (7 bases). Trimming cost V 6 bases and J 0 bases, with 12 bases left between them. Looked up from germline, CDR1 is MNHNS and CDR2 is SASEGT. The CDR3 totals 14 residues.

The genes are TRBV4-1 and TRBJ1-5; possible D gene TRBD1, 6 bases. CDR3 size: 16 residues. Germline CDR1 MGHRA, CDR2 YSYEKL. Trimming took off 2 bases at V and 2 bases at J, with 13 bases between the two ends. The DNA for the CDR3 is TGCGCCAGCAGCCAACCTCTAGGGGGGGGCAATCAGCCCCAGCATTTT. Its translation is CASSQPLGGGNQPQHF.

The rearrangement uses TRBV18 and TRBJ1-5; 7 bases are shared with TRBD1. Losses at the gene ends were 0 bases for V and 6 bases for J; bases not matched to a gene: 11. Germline V gene lookup returns CDR1 KGHSH and CDR2 LQKENI. CDR3 length: 17 residues. The DNA for the CDR3 is TGTGCCAGCTCACCACCTAAGGGAGGGGGCCACCCTCAGCCCCAGCATTTT. Translation: CASSPPKGGGHPQPQHF.

This clonotype was seen only once. The chain recombines TRBV7-9 with TRBJ2-7; 9 bases match TRBD2. Germline V gene sequence: CDR1 SEHNR, CDR2 FQNEAQ (reference sequence). The trim removed 0 bases at V and 5 bases at J, leaving 5 bases unmatched. This CDR3 has 15 amino acids. The CDR3 loop is CASSLASGRRDEQYF. The CDR3 DNA sequence: TGTGCCAGCAGCTTAGCGAGCGGGAGGCGGGACGAGCAGTACTTC.

This clonotype was counted between two and nine times. The rearrangement joins TRBV6-1 to TRBJ1-1; 9 nucleotides agree with TRBD1. The J segment lost 4 bases and the V segment lost 6 bases, leaving 6 bases of the junction unmatched. This CDR3 has 14 amino acids. Germline CDR1 reads MNHNS; CDR2 reads SASEGT. The CDR3 nucleotides are TGTGCCAGCAGACCAGGACAGGGGCGCACTGAAGCTTTCTTT. This gives the protein CASRPGQGRTEAFF.

This sequence joins TRBV6-5 and TRBJ2-7; the match to TRBD1 covers 8 bases. There are 15 residues in the CDR3. The germline gives CDR1 MNHEY, CDR2 SVGAGI. Trimming at V came to 1 base and at J to 4 bases, leaving 6 bases not matched to a gene. CDR3 nucleotide sequence: TGTGCCAGCAGTTACTACGACAGGGGCCCTTACGAGCAGTACTTC. Amino acid sequence: CASSYYDRGPYEQYF.

This rearrangement joins TRBV19 to TRBJ2-2; D is unresolved. The CDR3 length is 13 residues. CDR1 is LNHDA and CDR2 is SQIVND in the germline V gene (reference sequence). V was clipped by 5 bases and J by 4 bases, with 8 bases between them. The CDR3 sequence: CASSSTTTGELFF. DNA of the CDR3: TGTGCCAGTAGTTCGACAACCACCGGGGAGCTGTTTTTT.

The V and J genes are TRBV29-1 and TRBJ2-1; D is tentatively TRBD1 or TRBD2 (6 bases each). The V end was cut by 3 bases, the J end by 6 bases, with 12 bases between. CDR3 length: 13 amino acids. In germline, CDR1 is SQVTM, CDR2 ANQGSEA. CDR3 DNA: TGCAGCGTTGACCCCGGAGGGGGCAATGAGCAGTTCTTC. It translates to CSVDPGGGNEQFF.

This clonotype came up a few times. V gene TRBV20-1 combines with J gene TRBJ2-2, with 12 bases aligning to TRBD2. J lost 1 base, V lost 6 bases, and 6 bases had no gene match. The CDR3 spans 16 residues. Germline lookup yields CDR1 DFQATT and CDR2 SNEGSKA (reference sequence). The DNA of the CDR3 is TGCAGTGCCCCCGGACTAGCGGGACTGAACACCGGGGAGCTGTTTTTT. Its translation is CSAPGLAGLNTGELFF.

This chain's CDR3 is CSARDIRQGNTGELFF. Written as DNA, the CDR3 is TGCAGTGCTAGAGATATCCGACAGGGAAACACCGGGGAGCTGTTTTTT. V and J are TRBV20-1 and TRBJ2-2, with 7 bases identical to TRBD1. V was clipped by 0 bases and J by 2 bases; unmatched bases: 6. Germline V gives CDR1 DFQATT, CDR2 SNEGSKA (reference sequence). The CDR3 spans 16 residues.

The chain employs TRBV5-1 and TRBJ1-1; D remains unclear. V lost 4 bases and J lost 5, with 24 bases in between. From germline, CDR1 is SGHRS and CDR2 YFSETQ. The CDR3 runs to 17 residues. This CDR3 reads CASSSQSTVLVGTEAFF. CDR3 coding DNA: TGCGCCAGCAGCAGCCAGAGTACAGTCCTTGTCGGTACTGAAGCTTTCTTT.

The genes are TRBV12-3 or TRBV12-4 and TRBJ2-7; 7 nucleotides agree with TRBD1. The CDR3 sequence is 14 residues long. With V trimmed by 5 bases and J by 2 bases, 6 bases remained unmatched. The CDR3 region has the DNA TGTGCCAGCAGTGCGGACAGGAACACCTACGAGCAGTACTTC. Its translation is CASSADRNTYEQYF.

The chain has TRBV6-1 and TRBJ2-2; 7 nucleotides match TRBD1. Unmatched junction bases numbered 5, after V lost 6 bases and J lost 4 bases. From germline, CDR1 is MNHNS and CDR2 SASEGT. The CDR3 has 14 amino acids. The CDR3 sequence: CASSRDSFTGELFF. CDR3 DNA sequence: TGTGCCAGCAGCCGGGACAGTTTCACCGGGGAGCTGTTTTTT.

The CDR3 sequence is CASSATSGGHNEQFF. The CDR3 nucleotides read TGTGCCAGCAGTGCGACTAGCGGGGGCCACAATGAGCAGTTCTTC. The chain combines TRBV2 with TRBJ2-1, with 12 bases lining up with TRBD2. The CDR3 is 15 amino acids. After removal of 4 bases from V and 5 bases from J, the junction contained 3 bases not matched to a gene. CDR1 and CDR2 (germline): SNHLY, FYNNEI.

The chain employs TRBV20-1 and TRBJ2-1; TRBD2 matches at 9 bases. Germline V CDR1 and CDR2: DFQATT, SNEGSKA (reference sequence). The CDR3 sequence is 17 residues long. Germline trimming cut 0 bases from V and 2 bases from J; bases unmatched to any gene: 8. In DNA, the CDR3 is TGCAGTGCTAGAGAGGAAGGCGGGGGGGCCCCCTACAATGAGCAGTTCTTC. The encoded protein is CSAREEGGGAPYNEQFF.

The chain uses TRBV20-1 and TRBJ2-7; possible D gene TRBD1, 5 bases. CDR3 length: 12 residues. V shed 3 bases and J shed 3 bases, with 9 bases lying between them. Germline V gene lookup returns CDR1 DFQATT and CDR2 SNEGSKA (reference sequence). The CDR3 DNA reads as TGCAGTGCTAGTGGACACCGCTACGAGCAGTACTTC. Residues: CSASGHRYEQYF.

V is TRBV7-3 and J is TRBJ2-2; maybe TRBD2 (5 bases). Germline CDR1 is SGHTA and CDR2 is FQGTGA. This CDR3 spans 13 amino acids. Trimming stripped 1 base from V and 8 bases from J, with 8 bases between. The CDR3 loop is CASSLKGGGELFF. The CDR3 nucleotides are TGTGCCAGCAGCTTAAAAGGAGGAGGGGAGCTGTTTTTT. Full variable domain (rest looked up from reference TRBV7-3 and TRBJ2-2): GAGVSQTPSNKVTEKGKYVELRCDPISGHTALYWYRQSLGQGPEFLIYFQGTGAADDSGLPNDRFFAVRPEGSVSTLKIQRTERGDSAVYLCASSLKGGGELFFGEGSRLTVL.

This clonotype appeared a few times. The J gene is TRBJ1-6, the V gene TRBV6-5; D perhaps matches TRBD1 (5 bases). The germline gives CDR1 MNHEY, CDR2 SVGAGI. This CDR3 has 15 amino acids. The V end lost 0 bases, the J end lost 8 bases, and 11 bases lay between the germline ends. The DNA for the CDR3 is TGTGCCAGCAGTTACTCGAGGGGCGGACATTCACCCCTCCACTTT. This encodes CASSYSRGGHSPLHF.

The chain employs TRBV11-3 and TRBJ2-2; TRBD2 matches at 7 bases. Per the germline V gene, CDR1 is SGHNT and CDR2 is YENEEA. Germline trimming cut 3 bases from V and 3 bases from J; bases unmatched to any gene: 10. The CDR3 contains 17 residues. This CDR3 is CASSFGYREAHTGELFF. The CDR3 DNA follows: TGTGCCAGCAGCTTTGGGTACCGGGAGGCTCACACCGGGGAGCTGTTTTTT.

The rearrangement links TRBV4-1 to TRBJ1-2; D uncertain. CDR3 size: 15 residues. Germline V gene lookup returns CDR1 MGHRA and CDR2 YSYEKL. The germline V and J ends were trimmed by 3 bases and 2 bases, with 13 bases remaining between them. The CDR3: CASSHQHSGNYGYTF. The CDR3, as DNA: TGCGCCAGCAGCCATCAGCACAGTGGAAACTATGGCTACACCTTC.

CDR3 DNA sequence: TGCAGCGTTGAAGACGACAGGGGACCCACCGGGGAGCTGTTTTTT. Its protein product is CSVEDDRGPTGELFF. The chain couples TRBV29-1 to TRBJ2-2, with 8 bases that match TRBD1. V lost 0 bases, J lost 4 bases, and 4 bases stayed unmatched. This CDR3 has 15 residues. Germline-derived CDR1 and CDR2 are SQVTM and ANQGSEA.

This rearrangement joins TRBV15 to TRBJ2-7; no firm D call. The germline V gene has CDR1 LNHNV and CDR2 YYDKDF (reference sequence). This CDR3 comprises 13 residues. Deletions cut 6 bases from V and 0 bases from J, with 9 bases between. CDR3 nucleotide sequence: TGTGCCACCAGGGGGTCAAGCTCCTACGAGCAGTACTTC. It encodes CATRGSSSYEQYF.

The chain uses TRBV7-9 and TRBJ1-1; D is perhaps TRBD1 (5 bases). The V gene lost 5 bases and the J gene lost 0 bases, with 13 bases spanning the gap. CDR1 SEHNR and CDR2 FQNEAQ come from the germline V gene (reference sequence). The CDR3 runs to 15 residues. The CDR3 coding sequence is TGTGCCAGCAGCGCGGACAACATCGTGAACACTGAAGCTTTCTTT. Translated, it gives CASSADNIVNTEAFF.

V gene TRBV21-1 combines with J gene TRBJ2-7; TRBD1 is the table's D call, not checked against the DNA. TRBV21-1 is recorded as a pseudogene. This CDR3 is 17 amino acids long. For the CDR3, the DNA is TGTGCCAGCAGCAAACGTAGGGGGTTCCAGCTTGACTACGAGCAGTACTTC. Amino acids: CASSKRRGFQLDYEQYF.

The chain carries TRBV7-8 and TRBJ1-2; 7 positions match TRBD1. CDR1 is SGHVS and CDR2 is FQNEAQ in the germline V gene. This CDR3 has 13 residues. Losses at the gene ends were 3 bases for V and 4 bases for J; bases not matched to a gene: 2. This CDR3 reads CASSFDRVYGYTF. The CDR3 region has the DNA TGTGCCAGCAGCTTCGACAGGGTCTATGGCTACACCTTC.

This clonotype is classed as medium-sized (0.01 to 0.1%). The chain links TRBV6-1 to TRBJ2-2; D unclear. Germline CDR1 and CDR2: MNHNS and SASEGT. This CDR3 is built from 14 residues. V shed 8 bases and J shed 0 bases, with 10 bases lying between them. The CDR3 region is CASVQGTNTGELFF. CDR3 bases: TGTGCCAGCGTTCAAGGCACGAACACCGGGGAGCTGTTTTTT.

The J gene is TRBJ2-7, the V gene TRBV28; 9 bases map to TRBD2. Germline CDR1 and CDR2: MDHEN and SYDVKM. This CDR3 comprises 14 residues. Losses at the gene ends were 10 bases for V and 3 bases for J; bases not matched to a gene: 10. The CDR3 protein is CAIASGGSNYEQYF. For the CDR3, the DNA is TGTGCCATCGCGAGCGGGGGGTCTAACTACGAGCAGTACTTC.

The chain is built from TRBV5-1 and TRBJ2-2; D is unclear. The germline V gene encodes CDR1 SGHRS and CDR2 YFSETQ. Trimming left V 4 bases short and J 4 bases short, with 14 bases between. CDR3 size: 15 residues. CDR3 loop: CASSPGPTGTGELFF. DNA for the CDR3: TGCGCCAGCAGCCCCGGACCGACGGGCACCGGGGAGCTGTTTTTT.

This clonotype came up a few times. The V gene is TRBV28, the J gene TRBJ1-1; a possible D gene is TRBD1 (6 bases). Germline V gene sequence: CDR1 MDHEN, CDR2 SYDVKM. The CDR3 consists of 13 residues. Trimming shortened V by 5 bases and J by 12 bases, and 19 bases separated the two germline ends. The CDR3 region is CASSIARDIPPFF. The CDR3, as DNA: TGTGCCAGCAGTATCGCCCGGGACATTCCGCCTTTCTTT.

The chain couples TRBV12-3 or TRBV12-4 to TRBJ1-2, with D maybe TRBD1 (6 bases). The CDR3 has 15 residues. Trimming removed 1 base at V and 5 bases at J, with 14 bases between. The CDR3 sequence is CASSLGGGAGYGYTF. CDR3 sequence (DNA): TGTGCCAGCAGTTTAGGGGGGGGCGCCGGGTATGGCTACACCTTC.